This T cell receptor (beta chain) was recovered during a study of CD8 T cells in ankylosing spondylitis. TCRdb processed the 5' RACE reads anew with MiXCR; each CDR3 protein has one entry. The sample comprises 290,000 or so distinct CDR3 sequences, roughly 20% of which are singletons, and about 4% rests with the top ten. CDR1 is MNHNS, CDR2 SASEGT, per germline. CDR3 length equals 14 residues. Trimming removed 1 base at V and 4 bases at J, with 10 bases between. This clonotype was counted only a few times. The chain has TRBV6-1 and TRBJ1-2; D ambiguous. The receptor's source is a female donor with ankylosing spondylitis or in good health (not recorded which). Sequencing input: blood, either unsorted or a sorted T cell fraction (not recorded which). CDR3 nucleotides: TGTGCCAGCAGTGAAGATGTACAGTTCTATGGCTACACCTTC. Residues: CASSEDVQFYGYTF.